The next 14 T cell receptor beta chains were all read from a single sample in a study of tumor-infiltrating lymphocytes in primary liver carcinoma listed by TCRdb under 2017. Total RNA and DNA were co-extracted from approximately 20-30 mg of bulk tissue with the AllPrep DNA/RNA mini kit, without cell sorting. The sample was run on an Illumina HiSeq 2500. Using a constant-region primer and ProtoScript II reverse transcriptase, TCRbeta-specific cDNA was reverse-transcribed from around 500 ng total RNA. Three nested multiplex PCR rounds, following a slightly modified ARM-PCR procedure, were used to build the TCRbeta libraries. Each of the first two PCR rounds ran for approximately 10 cycles and used multiplex TRBV1-TRBV30 forward primers together with a Cbeta reverse primer. Clones were called with MiXCR by TCRdb after fastp trimmed the public reads at Q25, and only in-frame beta chains were retained. One record per CDR3 amino acid sequence lists the most common genes and DNA. The sample records 90,000 to 150,000 distinct CDR3 sequences, nearly 70% of which are singletons. In total, the top ten clones hold roughly 8.1% of the sample.

The material sequenced was tumor-adjacent normal liver tissue. The receptors here all came from a woman aged 55-70 years with primary liver carcinoma and hepatitis B virus infection.

Regarding this clonotype: A much larger clone lies one base from this, so it may be a read error. The chain is built from TRBV30 and TRBJ1-1; 7 bases are a match to TRBD1. Trimming at V came to 4 bases and at J to 4 bases, leaving 3 bases not matched to a gene. The CDR3 consists of 12 residues. CDR1 GTSNPN and CDR2 SVGIG come from the germline V gene (reference sequence). The CDR3 here is CAWKGQSTEAFF. CDR3 in DNA: TGTGCCTGGAAGGGACAGAGCACTGAAGCTTTCTTT.

In regard to this clonotype: Since no conserved phenylalanine or tryptophan closes the CDR3, a read error is the likely cause. DNA for the CDR3: TGTGCCAGCAGTACTAGCGGGTGTAGCAATGGGCAGTTCTTA. Its translation is CASSTSGCSNGQFL. The V and J genes are TRBV28 and TRBJ2-1; 9 nucleotides line up with TRBD2. The CDR3 contains 14 residues. The germline CDR1 and CDR2 sequences are MDHEN and SYDVKM.

In the case of this clonotype: A much larger clone differs by one base, so this may be a read error. The chain uses TRBV6-2 or TRBV6-3 and TRBJ2-7, with D possibly TRBD2 on 5 matching bases. CDR1 and CDR2 (germline): MNHEY, SVGEGT. CDR3 length equals 13 residues. V was pared by 5 bases and J by 6 bases, with 14 bases between. The CDR3 protein is CASSTAGMSEQYF. The CDR3 DNA follows: TGTGCCAGCAGTACCGCCGGGATGAGCGAGCAGTACTTC.

Details on this clonotype: A much larger clone differs from this one at a single base, so this may be a read error. V and J are TRBV5-1 and TRBJ1-1; D may be TRBD1 (6 bases). The germline gives CDR1 SGHRS, CDR2 YFSETQ. V shed 3 bases and J shed 4 bases, with 13 bases lying between them. The CDR3 is 14 amino acids. The CDR3 here is CASSWYEGGTEAFF. The CDR3 DNA sequence: TGCGCCAGCAGCTGGTACGAGGGGGGCACTGAAGCTTTCTTT.

The sample holds many counts of this clonotype. The chain carries TRBV29-1 and TRBJ2-7, with D possibly being TRBD1 (6 bases). Germline-derived CDR1 and CDR2 are SQVTM and ANQGSEA. V dropped 4 bases and J dropped 7 bases, with 14 bases sitting between them. The CDR3 covers 12 residues. As DNA, the CDR3 is TGCAGCGTTGGGGACACCCTGGGAGAGCAGTACTTC. As protein: CSVGDTLGEQYF.

With regard to this clonotype: The final CDR3 position lacks the conserved phenylalanine or tryptophan, pointing to a likely read error. V is TRBV12-3 or TRBV12-4 and J is TRBJ1-3, with D perhaps matching TRBD1 (5 bases). The CDR3 runs to 15 residues. The CDR3 sequence is CANSFDRGSGNTIYL. The CDR3, as DNA: TGTGCCAACAGTTTTGACAGAGGCTCTGGAAACACCATATATTTA.

The chain couples TRBV11-2 to TRBJ2-7; weak D call: TRBD1 (6 bases). Germline V CDR1 and CDR2: SGHAT, FQNNGV. The CDR3 spans 14 residues. CDR3 nucleotide sequence: TGTCGCAGCCTCATTAAAAGAGAGGGGGACGAGCAGTACTTC. As protein: CRSLIKREGDEQYF.

As concerns this clonotype: One end of the junction is discordant with germline, which a read error may explain. The rearrangement links TRBV6-5 to TRBJ2-5; D is perhaps TRBD1 or TRBD2 (6 bases each). Germline V gives CDR1 MNHEY, CDR2 SVGAGI. The CDR3 covers 15 residues. The CDR3 protein is CASSNRAGGTEAQHF. DNA for the CDR3: TGTGCCAGCAGTAACAGGGCTGGGGGGACCGAAGCCCAGCACTTC.

A word on this clonotype: The junction differs from germline at one of its ends, possibly a read error. The J gene is TRBJ1-5, the V gene TRBV28; 8 bases line up with TRBD1. Germline CDR1 is MDHEN and CDR2 is SYDVKM. The CDR3 has 17 amino acids. DNA of the CDR3: TGTGCCGGCAGTCCCCGCCGCGGACAGGGCAGCAATCAGCCCCAGCATTTT. It yields the protein CAGSPRRGQGSNQPQHF.

This clonotype showed up just a few times. V gene TRBV6-4 combines with J gene TRBJ2-1; TRBD1 aligns across 10 bases. V shed 7 bases and J 7 bases; nucleotides not matched to a gene: 13. Per the germline V gene, CDR1 is MRHNA and CDR2 is SNTAGT. CDR3 length: 16 residues. CDR3: CASTPFPGQGVNEQFF. CDR3 nucleotide sequence: TGTGCCAGCACCCCCTTTCCCGGACAGGGGGTTAATGAGCAGTTCTTC.

The chain employs TRBV12-3 or TRBV12-4 and TRBJ2-7; D gene unclear. The CDR3 sequence is 13 residues long. Trimming stripped 8 bases from V and 1 base from J, with 12 bases between. CDR3 DNA sequence: TGTGCCAGCGGAAGCATTAGTTCCTACGAGCAGTACTTC. It codes for CASGSISSYEQYF.

Comment on this clonotype: A read error may be the cause here, since a much bigger clone is one base away. The chain is built from TRBV28 and TRBJ1-6; 8 nucleotides match TRBD1. CDR3 length: 13 residues. Trimming cost V 7 bases and J 11 bases; bases outside gene matches: 7. Germline CDR1 reads MDHEN; CDR2 reads SYDVKM. The CDR3 protein is CASISTGGAPLHF. DNA of the CDR3: TGTGCCAGCATTTCCACAGGGGGAGCACCCCTCCACTTT. Together with reference TRBV28 and TRBJ1-6, the CDR3 gives the full variable domain: DVKVTQSSRYLVKRTGEKVFLECVQDMDHENMFWYRQDPGLGLRLIYFSYDVKMKEKGDIPEGYSVSREKKERFSLILESASTNQTSMYLCASISTGGAPLHFGNGTRLTVT.

The chain joins TRBV2 to TRBJ1-1, with a possible D match to TRBD1 (6 bases). Germline CDR1 reads SNHLY; CDR2 reads FYNNEI. With 8 bases removed from V and 10 bases from J, the gap between germline ends came to 23 bases. CDR3 length: 14 residues. The CDR3 region has the DNA TGTGCCAGCTGCGCGGGGCAGGGGTTACGAGGAGCTTTCTTT. Translated: CASCAGQGLRGAFF.

In the case of this clonotype: The CDR3 ends on some other residue instead of the conserved phenylalanine or tryptophan, so this is likely a read error. The V call is TRBV12-3 or TRBV12-4, the J call TRBJ2-1; D remains unclear. This CDR3 comprises 15 residues. The CDR3 loop is CSSSLVLRARNEQFI. The CDR3 region has the DNA TGTTCCAGCAGCTTAGTGTTACGGGCTAGGAATGAGCAGTTCATC.